The following is a T cell receptor beta chain sequence with its context. Its antigen is still unknown. Being one base from a much bigger clone, this may be a read error. No conserved phenylalanine or tryptophan is present at the end of the CDR3, so a read error is the likely explanation. The source of the sample is a study of early T cells in non-severe SARS-CoV-2 infection. TCRdb reprocessed the 5' RACE reads with MiXCR, giving one entry per CDR3 protein. The top ten hold 6.2% of the sample, which has about 100,000 distinct CDR3 sequences, about an eighth seen once. Study-wide results and limits: Database matching using VDJdb favored anti-spike CD8 responses, with private and CD4 specificities left missing.

The sample taken for sequencing was whole blood. This receptor was obtained from an adult who was a healthcare worker with PCR-confirmed SARS-CoV-2 infection or an uninfected control (not recorded which).

This CDR3 is CSVAAPPYEQYC. Here the CDR3 DNA reads TGCAGCGTTGCAGCGCCGCCCTACGAGCAGTACTGC. The rearrangement uses TRBV29-1 and TRBJ2-7; no definite D call. Germline CDR1 is SQVTM and CDR2 is ANQGSEA. V lost 4 bases, J lost 2 bases, and 9 bases lay in between. The CDR3 totals 12 residues.